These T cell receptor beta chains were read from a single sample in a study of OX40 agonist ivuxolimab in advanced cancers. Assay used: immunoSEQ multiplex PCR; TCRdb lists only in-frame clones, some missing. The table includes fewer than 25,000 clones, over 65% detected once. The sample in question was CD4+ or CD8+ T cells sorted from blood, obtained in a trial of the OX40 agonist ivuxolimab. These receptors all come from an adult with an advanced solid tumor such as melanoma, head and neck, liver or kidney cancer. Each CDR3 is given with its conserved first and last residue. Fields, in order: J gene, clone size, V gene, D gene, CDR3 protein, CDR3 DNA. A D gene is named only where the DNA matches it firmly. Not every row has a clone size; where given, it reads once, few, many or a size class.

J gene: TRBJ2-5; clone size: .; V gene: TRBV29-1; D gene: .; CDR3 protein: CSVGQEVFETQYF; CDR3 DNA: TGCAGCGTTGGACAGGAGGTATTTGAGACCCAGTACTTC
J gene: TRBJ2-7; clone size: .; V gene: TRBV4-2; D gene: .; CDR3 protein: CASSPAGDSNEQYF; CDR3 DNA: TGTGCCAGCAGCCCCGCAGGAGACTCCAACGAGCAGTACTTC
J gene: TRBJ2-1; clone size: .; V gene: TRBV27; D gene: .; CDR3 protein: CASSPREGVHGGQFF; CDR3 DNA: TGTGCCAGCAGTCCCCGGGAAGGGGTTCATGGCGGCCAGTTCTTC
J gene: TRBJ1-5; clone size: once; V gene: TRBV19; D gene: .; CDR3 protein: CASSINYQPQHF; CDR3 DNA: TGTGCCAGTAGTATCAACTATCAGCCCCAGCATTTT
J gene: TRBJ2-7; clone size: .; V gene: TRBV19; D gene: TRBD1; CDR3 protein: CARTRQGMVYEWQYF; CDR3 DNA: TGTGCCAGGACAAGACAGGGGATGGTCTACGAGTGGCAGTACTTC
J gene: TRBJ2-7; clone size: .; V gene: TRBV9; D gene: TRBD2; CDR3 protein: CASSPGLTTSYEQYF; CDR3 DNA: TGTGCCAGCAGCCCGGGACTAACGACCTCCTACGAGCAGTACTTC
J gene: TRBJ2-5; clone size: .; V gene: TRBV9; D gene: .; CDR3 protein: CASSVGRAQETQYF; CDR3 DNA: TGTGCCAGCAGCGTAGGCCGAGCCCAAGAGACCCAGTACTTC
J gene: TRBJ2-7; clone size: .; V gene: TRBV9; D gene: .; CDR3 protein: CASSPDPGQAGGEQYF; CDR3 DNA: TGTGCCAGCAGCCCGGACCCGGGACAGGCGGGAGGCGAGCAGTACTTC
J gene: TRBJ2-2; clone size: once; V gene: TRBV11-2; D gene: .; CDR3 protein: CASSHPLVRELFF; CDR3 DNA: TGTGCCAGCAGCCACCCCCTAGTCCGGGAGCTGTTTTTT
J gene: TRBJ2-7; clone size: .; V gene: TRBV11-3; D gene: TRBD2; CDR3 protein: CASSSSASGGAYEQYF; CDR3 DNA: TGTGCCAGCAGTTCCTCCGCCAGCGGGGGGGCCTACGAGCAGTACTTC
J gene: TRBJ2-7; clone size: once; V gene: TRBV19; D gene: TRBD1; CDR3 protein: CASSMGQVQYEQYF; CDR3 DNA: TGTGCCAGTAGTATGGGACAGGTGCAATACGAGCAGTACTTC
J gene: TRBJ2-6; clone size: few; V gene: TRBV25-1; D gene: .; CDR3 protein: CASSDWGKSGANVLTF; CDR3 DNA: TGTGCCAGCAGCGACTGGGGGAAGTCTGGGGCCAACGTCCTGACTTTC
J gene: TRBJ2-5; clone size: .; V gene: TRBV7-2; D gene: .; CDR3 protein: CASSQQGGLGTQYF; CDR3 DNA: TGTGCCAGCAGCCAACAGGGGGGGCTGGGGACCCAGTACTTC
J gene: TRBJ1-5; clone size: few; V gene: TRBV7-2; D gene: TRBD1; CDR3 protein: CASSLYQGGNQPQHF; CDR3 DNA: TGTGCCAGCAGCTTATACCAGGGGGGCAATCAGCCCCAGCATTTT
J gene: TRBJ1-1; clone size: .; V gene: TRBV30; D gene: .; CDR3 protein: CAWRTLRENTEAFF; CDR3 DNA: TGTGCCTGGAGGACTCTTAGGGAGAACACTGAAGCTTTCTTT
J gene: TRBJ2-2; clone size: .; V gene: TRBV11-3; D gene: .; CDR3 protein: CASSLDVAWAGELFF; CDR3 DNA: TGTGCCAGCAGCTTAGATGTCGCTTGGGCCGGGGAGCTGTTTTTT
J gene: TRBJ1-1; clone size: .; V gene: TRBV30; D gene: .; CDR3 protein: CAWSKHRVNTEAFF; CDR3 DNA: TGTGCCTGGAGCAAACACAGGGTGAACACTGAAGCTTTCTTT
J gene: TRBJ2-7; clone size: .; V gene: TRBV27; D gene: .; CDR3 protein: CASSLGSPWDEQYF; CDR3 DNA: TGTGCCAGCAGTTTGGGCAGCCCCTGGGACGAGCAGTACTTC
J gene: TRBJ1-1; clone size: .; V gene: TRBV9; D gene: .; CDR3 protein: CASSVLWDTEAFF; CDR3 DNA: TGTGCCAGCAGCGTTCTCTGGGACACTGAAGCTTTCTTT
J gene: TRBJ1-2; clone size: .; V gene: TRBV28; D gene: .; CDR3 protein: CASRPGVLGYTF; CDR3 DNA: TGTGCCAGCAGGCCAGGGGTGCTTGGCTACACCTTC
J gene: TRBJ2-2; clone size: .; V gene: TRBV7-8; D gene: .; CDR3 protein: CASSWASGDTGELFF; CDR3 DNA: TGTGCCAGCAGCTGGGCTAGTGGGGACACCGGGGAGCTGTTTTTT
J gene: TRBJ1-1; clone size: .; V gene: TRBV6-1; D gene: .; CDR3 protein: CASSESRGLNTEAFF; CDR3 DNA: TGTGCCAGCAGTGAATCTCGGGGATTGAACACTGAAGCTTTCTTT
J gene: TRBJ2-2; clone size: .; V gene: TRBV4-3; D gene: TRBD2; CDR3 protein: CASSQAGGRLNTGELFF; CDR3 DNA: TGCGCCAGCAGCCAAGCGGGAGGGCGGTTAAACACCGGGGAGCTGTTTTTT
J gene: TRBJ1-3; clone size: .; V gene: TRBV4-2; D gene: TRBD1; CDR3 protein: CASSQDIGQAYSGNTIYF; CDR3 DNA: TGTGCCAGCAGCCAAGATATCGGACAGGCATACTCTGGAAACACCATATATTTT
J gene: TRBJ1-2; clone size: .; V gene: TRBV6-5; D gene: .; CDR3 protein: CASSYGRGKRVYGYTF; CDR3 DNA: TGTGCCAGCAGTTACGGTAGGGGAAAGCGGGTCTATGGCTACACCTTC
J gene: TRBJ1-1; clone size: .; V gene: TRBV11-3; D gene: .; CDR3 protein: CASSPLPDMNTEAFF; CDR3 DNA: TGTGCCAGCAGCCCCTTACCAGATATGAACACTGAAGCTTTCTTT
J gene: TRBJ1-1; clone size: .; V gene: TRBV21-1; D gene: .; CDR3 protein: CASTQRHRQGARGNTEAFF; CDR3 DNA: TGTGCCAGCACCCAAAGACACAGACAGGGGGCGCGAGGGAACACTGAAGCTTTCTTT
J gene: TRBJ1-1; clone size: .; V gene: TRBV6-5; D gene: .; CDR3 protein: CASTDVSGYGTEAFF; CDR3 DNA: TGTGCCAGCACCGACGTATCTGGCTATGGGACTGAAGCTTTCTTT
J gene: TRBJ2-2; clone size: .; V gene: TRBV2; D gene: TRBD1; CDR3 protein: CASNLQGDTGELFF; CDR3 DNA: TGTGCCAGCAACCTACAGGGGGACACCGGGGAGCTGTTTTTT
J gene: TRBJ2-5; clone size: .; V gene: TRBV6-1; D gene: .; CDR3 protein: CASMPQFQETQYF; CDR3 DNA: TGTGCCAGCATGCCACAATTCCAAGAGACCCAGTACTTC
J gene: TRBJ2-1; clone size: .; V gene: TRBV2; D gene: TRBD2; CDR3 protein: CASRTSGANEQFF; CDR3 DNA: TGTGCCAGTCGGACTAGCGGGGCAAATGAGCAGTTCTTC
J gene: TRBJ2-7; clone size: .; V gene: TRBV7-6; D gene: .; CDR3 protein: CASSLGSYEQYF; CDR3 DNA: TGTGCCAGCAGCTTAGGGTCCTACGAGCAGTACTTC
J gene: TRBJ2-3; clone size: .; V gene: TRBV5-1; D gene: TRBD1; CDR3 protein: CASSLTGGPTDTQYF; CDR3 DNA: TGCGCCAGCAGCTTAACAGGGGGTCCCACAGATACGCAGTATTTT
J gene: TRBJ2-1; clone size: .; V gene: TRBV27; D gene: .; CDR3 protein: CASSLSLGGLFNEQFF; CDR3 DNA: TGTGCCAGCAGTTTATCCCTTGGGGGGCTGTTTAATGAGCAGTTCTTC
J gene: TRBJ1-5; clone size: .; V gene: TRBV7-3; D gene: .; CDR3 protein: CASSSDDRFNQPQHF; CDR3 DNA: TGTGCCAGCAGCTCCGACGACCGGTTCAATCAGCCCCAGCATTTT
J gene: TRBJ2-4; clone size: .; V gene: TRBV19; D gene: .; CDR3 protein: CASSKVQYF; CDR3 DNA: TGTGCCAGTAGCAAGGTTCAGTACTTC
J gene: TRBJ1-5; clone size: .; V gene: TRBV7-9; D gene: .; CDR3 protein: CASSRDYSNQPQHF; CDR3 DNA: TGTGCCAGCAGCCGAGACTATAGCAATCAGCCCCAGCATTTT
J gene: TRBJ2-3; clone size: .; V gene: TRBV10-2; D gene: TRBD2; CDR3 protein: CASSGSSGTQYF; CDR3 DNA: TGCGCCAGCAGTGGGTCTAGCGGTACGCAGTATTTT
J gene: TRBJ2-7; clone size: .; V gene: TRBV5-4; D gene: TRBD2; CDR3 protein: CASSNGLAGGNIYEQYF; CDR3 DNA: TGTGCCAGCAGCAACGGACTAGCGGGGGGCAACATCTACGAGCAGTACTTC
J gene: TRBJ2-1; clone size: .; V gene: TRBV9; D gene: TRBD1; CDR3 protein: CASSVAYPAPGQGYNEQFF; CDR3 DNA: TGTGCCAGCAGCGTAGCCTACCCCGCTCCGGGACAGGGGTACAATGAGCAGTTCTTC
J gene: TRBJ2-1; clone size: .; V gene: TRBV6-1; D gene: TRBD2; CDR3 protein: CASWDYKGGNEQFF; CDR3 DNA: TGTGCCAGTTGGGACTACAAAGGAGGGAATGAGCAGTTCTTC
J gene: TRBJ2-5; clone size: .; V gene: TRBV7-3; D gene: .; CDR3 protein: CASSSGETQYF; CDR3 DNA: TGTGCCAGCAGCTCCGGAGAGACCCAGTACTTC
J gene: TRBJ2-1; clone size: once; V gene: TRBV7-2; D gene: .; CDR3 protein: CASSHGSGFPGNEQFF; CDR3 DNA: TGTGCCAGCAGTCATGGATCGGGATTCCCCGGCAATGAGCAGTTCTTC
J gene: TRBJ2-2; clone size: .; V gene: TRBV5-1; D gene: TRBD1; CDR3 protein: CASSQDRGSTGELFF; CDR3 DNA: TGCGCCAGCAGCCAGGACAGGGGATCCACCGGGGAGCTGTTTTTT
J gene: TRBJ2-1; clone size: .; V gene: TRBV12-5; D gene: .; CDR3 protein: CASGLLGQYNEQFF; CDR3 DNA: TGTGCTAGTGGTTTGTTAGGACAGTACAATGAGCAGTTCTTC
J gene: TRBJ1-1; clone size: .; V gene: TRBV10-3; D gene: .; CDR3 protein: CAISERVTGTEAFF; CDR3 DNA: TGTGCCATCAGTGAGAGGGTGACAGGTACTGAAGCTTTCTTT
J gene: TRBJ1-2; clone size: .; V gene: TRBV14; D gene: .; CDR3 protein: CASSHQGGGAGGYTF; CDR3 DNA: TGTGCCAGCAGCCACCAAGGAGGAGGGGCGGGTGGCTACACCTTC
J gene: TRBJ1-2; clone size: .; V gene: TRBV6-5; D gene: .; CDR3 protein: CASSLSRDYGYTF; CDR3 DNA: TGTGCCAGCAGTTTATCACGGGACTATGGCTACACCTTC
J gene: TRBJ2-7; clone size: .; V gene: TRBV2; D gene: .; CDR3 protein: CASIDSGLPSYEQYF; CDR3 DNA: TGTGCCAGCATCGATTCGGGACTCCCCTCCTACGAGCAGTACTTC
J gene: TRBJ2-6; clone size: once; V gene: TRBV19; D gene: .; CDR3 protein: CASSDRRGSGANVLTF; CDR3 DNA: TGTGCCAGTAGTGACAGGAGGGGGTCTGGGGCCAACGTCCTGACTTTC
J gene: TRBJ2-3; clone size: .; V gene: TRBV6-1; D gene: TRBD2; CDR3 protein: CASSEISGAPSTDTQYF; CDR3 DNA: TGTGCCAGCAGTGAAATTAGCGGGGCCCCTAGCACAGATACGCAGTATTTT
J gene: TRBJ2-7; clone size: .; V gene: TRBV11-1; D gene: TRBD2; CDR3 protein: CASSLGPSGRVSEQYF; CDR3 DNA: TGTGCCAGCAGCTTAGGTCCTAGCGGGAGAGTGAGCGAGCAGTACTTC
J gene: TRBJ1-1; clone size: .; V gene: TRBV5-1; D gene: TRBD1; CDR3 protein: CASSGTGGNTEAFF; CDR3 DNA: TGCGCCAGCAGCGGGACAGGGGGAAACACTGAAGCTTTCTTT
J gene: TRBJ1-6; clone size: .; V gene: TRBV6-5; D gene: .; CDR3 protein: CASSWQGAPLHF; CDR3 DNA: TGTGCCAGCAGTTGGCAAGGGGCACCCCTCCACTTT
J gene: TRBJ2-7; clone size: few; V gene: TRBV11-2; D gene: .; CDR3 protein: CASSLEYEQYF; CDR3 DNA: TGTGCCAGCAGCTTAGAGTACGAGCAGTACTTC